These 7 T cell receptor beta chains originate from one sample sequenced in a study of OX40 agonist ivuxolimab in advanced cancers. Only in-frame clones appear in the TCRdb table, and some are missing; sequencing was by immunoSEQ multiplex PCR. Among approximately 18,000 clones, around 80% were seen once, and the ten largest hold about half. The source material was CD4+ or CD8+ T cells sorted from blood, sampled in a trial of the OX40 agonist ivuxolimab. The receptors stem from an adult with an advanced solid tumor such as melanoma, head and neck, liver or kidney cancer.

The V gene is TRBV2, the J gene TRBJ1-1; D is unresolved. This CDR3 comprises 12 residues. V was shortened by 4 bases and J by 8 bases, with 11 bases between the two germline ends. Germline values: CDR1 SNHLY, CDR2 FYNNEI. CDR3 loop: CASSGPEREAFF. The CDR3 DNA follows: TGTGCCAGCAGTGGACCGGAAAGGGAAGCTTTCTTT.

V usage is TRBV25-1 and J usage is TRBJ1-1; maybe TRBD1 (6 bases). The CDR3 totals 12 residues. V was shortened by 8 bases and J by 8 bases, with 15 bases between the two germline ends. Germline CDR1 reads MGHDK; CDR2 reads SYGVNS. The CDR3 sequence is CASQLGAQEAFF. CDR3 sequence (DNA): TGTGCCAGCCAATTGGGGGCCCAGGAAGCTTTCTTT.

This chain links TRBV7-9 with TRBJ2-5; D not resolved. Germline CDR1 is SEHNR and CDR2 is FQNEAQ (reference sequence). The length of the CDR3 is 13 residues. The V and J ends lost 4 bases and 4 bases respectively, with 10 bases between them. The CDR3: CASSSSNGETQYF. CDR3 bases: TGTGCCAGCAGCTCCTCGAATGGAGAGACCCAGTACTTC.

CDR3 nucleotide sequence: TGTGCCAGCAGCTCTTGGGGGAGGGAAACAGATACGCAGTATTTT. Translated, it gives CASSSWGRETDTQYF. V gene TRBV9 combines with J gene TRBJ2-3; 7 nucleotides line up with TRBD2. This CDR3 contains 15 residues. J lost 3 bases, V lost 4 bases, and 8 bases had no gene match. Germline V gives CDR1 SGDLS, CDR2 YYNGEE.

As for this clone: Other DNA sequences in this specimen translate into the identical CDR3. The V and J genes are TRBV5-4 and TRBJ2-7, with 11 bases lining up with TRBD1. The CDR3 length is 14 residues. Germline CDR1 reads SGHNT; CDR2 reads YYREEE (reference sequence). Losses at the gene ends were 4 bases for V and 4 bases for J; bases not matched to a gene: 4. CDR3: CASSAGTGGYEQYF. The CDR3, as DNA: TGTGCCAGCAGCGCCGGGACAGGGGGGTACGAGCAGTACTTC.

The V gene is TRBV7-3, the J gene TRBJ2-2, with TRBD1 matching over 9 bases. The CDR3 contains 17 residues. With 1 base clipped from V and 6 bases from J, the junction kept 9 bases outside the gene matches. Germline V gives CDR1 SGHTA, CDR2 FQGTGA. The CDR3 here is CASSLKSHRGPSGELFF. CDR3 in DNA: TGTGCCAGCAGCTTAAAATCCCACAGGGGGCCCTCCGGGGAGCTGTTTTTT. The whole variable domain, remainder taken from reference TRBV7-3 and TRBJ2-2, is GAGVSQTPSNKVTEKGKYVELRCDPISGHTALYWYRQSLGQGPEFLIYFQGTGAADDSGLPNDRFFAVRPEGSVSTLKIQRTERGDSAVYLCASSLKSHRGPSGELFFGEGSRLTVL.

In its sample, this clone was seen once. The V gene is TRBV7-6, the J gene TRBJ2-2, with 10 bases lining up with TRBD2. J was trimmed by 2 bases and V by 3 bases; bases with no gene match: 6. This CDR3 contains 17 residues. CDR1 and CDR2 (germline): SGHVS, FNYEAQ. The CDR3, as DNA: TGTGCCAGCAGCTTCAATAGCGGGGGGTTAAACACCGGGGAGCTGTTTTTT. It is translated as CASSFNSGGLNTGELFF.